Listed below are T cell receptor beta chains from one sample, sequenced in a study of blood T cell repertoires in COVID-19. This table comes from immunoSEQ multiplex PCR, and its TCRdb copy is limited to in-frame clones, with some not included. Of some 420,000 clones in the sample, 80% to 90% are singletons; the top ten hold roughly 1.1%. Material: PBMCs or T cells enriched from blood (not recorded which). Source of these receptors: a man aged 25-45 years who had recovered from COVID-19. Each CDR3 is given with its conserved first and last residue. Each record gives: clone size, V gene, J gene, CDR3 length, D gene, CDR3 protein, CDR3 DNA. D genes are given only for firm matches. Only some rows state a clone size, as once, few, many or a class for expanded clones.

-	TRBV29-1	TRBJ2-1	14	TRBD2	CSVPLAGATNEQFF	TGCAGCGTTCCCCTAGCGGGAGCGACGAATGAGCAGTTCTTC
-	TRBV29-1	TRBJ1-1	11	-	CSVDGGTEAFF	TGCAGCGTTGACGGCGGGACTGAAGCTTTCTTT
-	TRBV4-2	TRBJ2-1	17	TRBD2	CASSPSYSTSGSNEQFF	TGTGCCAGCAGCCCGTCCTATTCGACTAGCGGGAGTAATGAGCAGTTCTTC
-	TRBV7-9	TRBJ1-5	13	-	CASSSVQNQPQHF	TGTGCCAGCAGCTCAGTCCAAAATCAGCCCCAGCATTTT
-	TRBV28	TRBJ2-7	12	TRBD1	CASSTGAREQYF	TGTGCCAGCAGTACAGGGGCGAGGGAGCAGTACTTC
-	TRBV19	TRBJ2-5	15	-	CASSIGQGREETQYF	TGTGCCAGTAGTATAGGGCAGGGGAGGGAAGAGACCCAGTACTTC
-	TRBV11-2	TRBJ2-7	16	TRBD2	CASSLYTSGSSYEQYF	TGTGCCAGCAGCTTATACACTAGCGGGAGTTCCTACGAGCAGTACTTC
-	TRBV9	TRBJ1-1	13	-	CASSVGMRTEAFF	TGTGCCAGCAGCGTAGGGATGAGGACTGAAGCTTTCTTT
-	TRBV6-5	TRBJ2-1	14	-	CASSYSHQGNEQFF	TGTGCCAGCAGTTACTCACACCAGGGTAATGAGCAGTTCTTC
-	TRBV7-9	TRBJ2-2	18	TRBD2	CASRWTSGRDTNTGELFF	TGTGCCAGCCGCTGGACTAGCGGGAGAGATACGAACACCGGGGAGCTGTTTTTT
-	TRBV30	TRBJ1-6	15	-	CAWSRGGSGITPLHF	TGTGCCTGGAGTCGCGGGGGCAGCGGGATAACACCCCTCCACTTT
-	TRBV7-9	TRBJ1-1	13	-	CASSSTPGTEAFF	TGTGCCAGCAGCTCAACACCTGGCACTGAAGCTTTCTTT
once	TRBV24-1	TRBJ1-2	13	-	CATSDWEGGGYTF	TGTGCCACCAGTGATTGGGAAGGAGGAGGCTACACCTTC
-	TRBV9	TRBJ2-1	14	TRBD1	CASTPGQGFNEQFF	TGTGCCAGCACTCCGGGACAGGGGTTCAATGAGCAGTTCTTC
-	TRBV18	TRBJ2-2	18	-	CASSPLVIWEENTGELFF	TGTGCCAGCTCACCATTGGTTATATGGGAGGAGAACACCGGGGAGCTGTTTTTT
-	TRBV28	TRBJ1-5	15	TRBD1	CASSLNRGLNQPQHF	TGTGCCAGCAGTTTAAACAGGGGGCTTAATCAGCCCCAGCATTTT
-	TRBV5-1	TRBJ2-2	16	TRBD1	CASSPMTGDISGELFF	TGCGCCAGCAGCCCCATGACAGGGGATATATCCGGGGAGCTGTTTTTT
-	TRBV4-1	TRBJ2-5	11	-	CASSQWRTQYF	TGCGCCAGCAGCCAATGGAGGACCCAGTACTTC
-	TRBV30	TRBJ1-5	14	-	CAWSVGGSNQPQHF	TGTGCCTGGAGTGTCGGGGGAAGCAATCAGCCCCAGCATTTT
-	TRBV2	TRBJ2-5	13	TRBD2	CASSGVAGETQYF	TGTGCCAGCAGTGGGGTAGCGGGAGAGACCCAGTACTTC
-	TRBV6-4	TRBJ1-4	17	-	CASSDSSWTATNEKLFF	TGTGCCAGCAGTGACTCATCTTGGACAGCAACTAATGAAAAACTGTTTTTT
-	TRBV10-3	TRBJ2-2	16	TRBD2	CAISEPSGTNTGELFF	TGTGCCATCAGTGAGCCTAGCGGGACGAACACCGGGGAGCTGTTTTTT
-	TRBV5-5	TRBJ2-7	15	TRBD1	CASTPAWQGAYEQYF	TGTGCCAGCACCCCCGCGTGGCAGGGGGCTTACGAGCAGTACTTC
-	TRBV7-9	TRBJ1-2	15	TRBD1	CASSPPGQGTYGYTF	TGTGCCAGCAGCCCACCGGGACAGGGGACCTATGGCTACACCTTC
-	TRBV24-1	TRBJ2-2	16	-	CATSDQTRAQTGELFF	TGTGCCACCAGTGATCAAACTAGGGCGCAGACCGGGGAGCTGTTTTTT
-	TRBV20-1	TRBJ2-1	14	TRBD2	CSASPASGIDEQFF	TGCAGTGCTAGTCCGGCTAGCGGGATAGATGAGCAGTTCTTC
-	TRBV7-9	TRBJ1-1	15	TRBD1	CASASSTGRDTEAFF	TGTGCCAGCGCTTCCTCGACAGGGAGAGACACTGAAGCTTTCTTT
-	TRBV28	TRBJ1-5	15	TRBD1	CASSPVGGRNQPQHF	TGTGCCAGCAGCCCGGTAGGGGGCCGCAATCAGCCCCAGCATTTT
-	TRBV6-5	TRBJ2-5	15	-	CASSPDEAIEETQYF	TGTGCCAGCAGCCCAGATGAGGCGATAGAAGAGACCCAGTACTTC
-	TRBV30	TRBJ1-3	12	-	CAWRHSGNTIYF	TGTGCCTGGAGACACTCTGGAAACACCATATATTTT
-	TRBV27	TRBJ1-5	14	TRBD1	CASRPDRYNQPQHF	TGTGCCAGCAGGCCGGACAGGTACAATCAGCCCCAGCATTTT
-	TRBV24-1	TRBJ2-5	16	-	CATSDPAGGLRETQYF	TGTGCCACCAGTGACCCCGCCGGCGGGTTGAGAGAGACCCAGTACTTC
-	TRBV12-3/TRBV12-4	TRBJ1-2	13	-	CASSLGTGYGYTF	TGTGCCAGCAGTTTAGGGACGGGATATGGCTACACCTTC
-	TRBV28	TRBJ2-7	14	-	CASSLGPPPYEQYF	TGTGCCAGCAGTTTAGGCCCGCCTCCCTACGAGCAGTACTTC
-	TRBV5-4	TRBJ2-5	15	-	CASSRDRDYQETQYF	TGTGCCAGCAGCCGGGACCGGGACTACCAAGAGACCCAGTACTTC
-	TRBV12-3/TRBV12-4	TRBJ2-7	13	TRBD2	CATKGREGYEQYF	TGTGCCACCAAGGGGCGGGAGGGCTACGAGCAGTACTTC
-	TRBV9	TRBJ1-4	15	-	CASSSGGATNEKLFF	TGTGCCAGCAGCTCAGGAGGGGCAACTAATGAAAAACTGTTTTTT
-	TRBV27	TRBJ1-1	17	-	CASSLYPGGTPNTEAFF	TGTGCCAGCAGTTTGTATCCCGGGGGGACACCGAACACTGAAGCTTTCTTT
-	TRBV27	TRBJ2-1	15	-	CASSSLGGASGEQFF	TGTGCCAGCAGTTCCCTGGGGGGAGCTTCGGGTGAGCAGTTCTTC
-	TRBV3-1/TRBV3-2	TRBJ1-4	17	-	CASSQDPPAGGVEKLFF	TGTGCCAGCAGCCAAGATCCCCCGGCGGGGGGCGTGGAAAAACTGTTTTTT
-	TRBV6-5	TRBJ1-1	12	-	CASMSILREAFF	TGTGCCAGCATGAGTATCCTCCGAGAAGCTTTCTTT
few	TRBV7-9	TRBJ1-4	12	-	CASSGSVEKLFF	TGTGCCAGCAGCGGGAGTGTTGAAAAACTGTTTTTT